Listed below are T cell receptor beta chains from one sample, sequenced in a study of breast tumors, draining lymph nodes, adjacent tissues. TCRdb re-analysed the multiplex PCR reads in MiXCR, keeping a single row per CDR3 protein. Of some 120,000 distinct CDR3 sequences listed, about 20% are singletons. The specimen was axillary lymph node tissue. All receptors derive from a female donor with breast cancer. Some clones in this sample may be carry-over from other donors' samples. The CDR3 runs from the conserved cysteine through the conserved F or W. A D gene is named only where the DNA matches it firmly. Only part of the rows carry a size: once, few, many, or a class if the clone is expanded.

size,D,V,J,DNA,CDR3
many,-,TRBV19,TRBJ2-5,TGTGCCAGTCTTGCGGGAGAGACCCAGTACTTC,CASLAGETQYF
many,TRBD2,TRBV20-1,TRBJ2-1,TGCAGTGCTAGAGATCCGGGTAGCGGGAAGTACAATGAGCAGTTCTTC,CSARDPGSGKYNEQFF
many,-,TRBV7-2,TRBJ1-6,TGTGCCAGCAGCTTAGCGCTTGGTTCACCCCTCCACTTT,CASSLALGSPLHF
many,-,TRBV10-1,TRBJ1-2,TGCGCCAGCAGCGGAGCGGGGACTTATGGCTACACCTTC,CASSGAGTYGYTF
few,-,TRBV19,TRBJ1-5,TGTGCCAGTAGTATCCCCCCACGGGAAAGCAATCAGCCCCAGCATTTT,CASSIPPRESNQPQHF
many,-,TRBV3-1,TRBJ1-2,TGTGCCAGCAGCCAAGATCTTCACAGGGACTATGGCTACACCTTC,CASSQDLHRDYGYTF
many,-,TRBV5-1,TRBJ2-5,TGCGCCAGCAGCCTCGGGGGCCCGTCCGTTATCCAAGAGACCCAGTACTTC,CASSLGGPSVIQETQYF
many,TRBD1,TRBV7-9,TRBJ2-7,TGTGCCAGCAGCTCATCCGGGACAGGGGAAACATTC,CASSSSGTGETF
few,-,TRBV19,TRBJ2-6,TGTGCCAGTAGTATGGGCGGCGGGGTCAGGGGATTAGAAGCTGGGGCCAACGTCCTGACTTTC,CASSMGGGVRGLEAGANVLTF
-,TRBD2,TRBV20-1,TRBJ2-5,TGCAGTGCTAGCGGTTTGAGGGCTAGCGGGGCCGAGACCCGGTACTTC,CSASGLRASGAETRYF
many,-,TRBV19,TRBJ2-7,TGTGCCAGTAGTAATCCTAGGGGGATCCGCAACGAGCAGTACTTC,CASSNPRGIRNEQYF
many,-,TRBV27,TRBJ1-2,TGTGCCAGCAGAGATCCAGGGCGCTATGGCTACACCTTC,CASRDPGRYGYTF
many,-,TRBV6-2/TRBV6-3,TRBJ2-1,TGTGCCAGCAGCCAGAGTAATACAGTTCTCAATGAGCAGTTCTTC,CASSQSNTVLNEQFF
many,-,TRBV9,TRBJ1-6,TGTGCCAGCAGCGTCGGGACGGCATATTCACCCCTCCACTTT,CASSVGTAYSPLHF
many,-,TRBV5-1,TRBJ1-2,TGCGCCAGCAGCTTGGTTTCGGGATATGGCTACACCTTC,CASSLVSGYGYTF
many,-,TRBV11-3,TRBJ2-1,TGTGCCAGCAGCTTAGGGGCGAACAATGAGCAGTTCTTC,CASSLGANNEQFF
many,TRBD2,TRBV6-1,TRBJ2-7,TGTGCCAGCAGTGAGACTAGCGGATACTACGAGCAGTACTTC,CASSETSGYYEQYF
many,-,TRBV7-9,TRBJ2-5,TGTGCCAGCAGCTTATCCGGGTACCAAGAGACCCAGTACTTC,CASSLSGYQETQYF
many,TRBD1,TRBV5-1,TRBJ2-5,TGCGCCAGCAGCTGGAGACCGGGACAGCAAGAGACCCAGTACTTC,CASSWRPGQQETQYF
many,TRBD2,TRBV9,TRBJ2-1,TGTGCCAGCAGCGAGGGAGGGAGGTCTTCCAATGAGCAGTTCTTC,CASSEGGRSSNEQFF
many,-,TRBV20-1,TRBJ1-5,TGCAGTGCTAGAGTCGACGGAAAGAATCAGCCCCAGCATTTT,CSARVDGKNQPQHF
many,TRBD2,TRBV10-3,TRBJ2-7,TGTGCCATCCAACTAGCGGCGGGTAGGGAGCAGTACTTC,CAIQLAAGREQYF
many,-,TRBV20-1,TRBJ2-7,TGCAGTGCTAGAGGCCAAACCTACGAGCAGTACTTC,CSARGQTYEQYF
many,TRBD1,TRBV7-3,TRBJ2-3,TGTGCCAGCAGCCTACCGGGACAGCAAAGCCCTAGCACAGATACGCAGTATTTT,CASSLPGQQSPSTDTQYF
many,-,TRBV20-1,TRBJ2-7,TGCAGTGCTAGCGTTCTGGGCAGGGCATCCTACGAGCAGTACTTC,CSASVLGRASYEQYF
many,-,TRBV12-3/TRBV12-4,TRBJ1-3,TGTGCCAGCAGTTTGGGGCCAGGGCCTGGAAACACCATATATTTT,CASSLGPGPGNTIYF
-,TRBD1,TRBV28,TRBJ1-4,TGTGCCAGCAGTGAGGGACAGGGAAATGGAAAACTGTTTTTT,CASSEGQGNGKLFF
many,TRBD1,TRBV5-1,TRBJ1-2,TGCGCCAGCAGCGGACAGGGGGGCATCTATGGCTACACCTTC,CASSGQGGIYGYTF
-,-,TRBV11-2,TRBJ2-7,TGTGCCAGCAGCGCAACCAGGGACTCCTACGTGCAGTACTTC,CASSATRDSYVQYF
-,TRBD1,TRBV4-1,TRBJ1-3,TGCGCCAGCAGCCAATTTTCCGTCGGGACAGGTATCCATAGGGGAGGAAACACCATATATTTT,CASSQFSVGTGIHRGGNTIYF
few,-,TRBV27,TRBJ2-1,TGTGCCAGCAGTCCGCCCCCCCGGGTCAATGAGCAGTTCTTC,CASSPPPRVNEQFF